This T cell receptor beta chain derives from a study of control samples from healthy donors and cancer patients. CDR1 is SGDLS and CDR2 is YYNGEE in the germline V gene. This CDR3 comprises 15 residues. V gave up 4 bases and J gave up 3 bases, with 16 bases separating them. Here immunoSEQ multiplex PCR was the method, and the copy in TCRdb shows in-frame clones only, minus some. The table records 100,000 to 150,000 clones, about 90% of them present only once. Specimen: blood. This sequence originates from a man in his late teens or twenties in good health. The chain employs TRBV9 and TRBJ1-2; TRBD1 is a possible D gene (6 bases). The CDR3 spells CASSSESRTDYGYTF. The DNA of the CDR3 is TGTGCCAGCAGCTCCGAATCGAGGACAGACTATGGCTACACCTTC.